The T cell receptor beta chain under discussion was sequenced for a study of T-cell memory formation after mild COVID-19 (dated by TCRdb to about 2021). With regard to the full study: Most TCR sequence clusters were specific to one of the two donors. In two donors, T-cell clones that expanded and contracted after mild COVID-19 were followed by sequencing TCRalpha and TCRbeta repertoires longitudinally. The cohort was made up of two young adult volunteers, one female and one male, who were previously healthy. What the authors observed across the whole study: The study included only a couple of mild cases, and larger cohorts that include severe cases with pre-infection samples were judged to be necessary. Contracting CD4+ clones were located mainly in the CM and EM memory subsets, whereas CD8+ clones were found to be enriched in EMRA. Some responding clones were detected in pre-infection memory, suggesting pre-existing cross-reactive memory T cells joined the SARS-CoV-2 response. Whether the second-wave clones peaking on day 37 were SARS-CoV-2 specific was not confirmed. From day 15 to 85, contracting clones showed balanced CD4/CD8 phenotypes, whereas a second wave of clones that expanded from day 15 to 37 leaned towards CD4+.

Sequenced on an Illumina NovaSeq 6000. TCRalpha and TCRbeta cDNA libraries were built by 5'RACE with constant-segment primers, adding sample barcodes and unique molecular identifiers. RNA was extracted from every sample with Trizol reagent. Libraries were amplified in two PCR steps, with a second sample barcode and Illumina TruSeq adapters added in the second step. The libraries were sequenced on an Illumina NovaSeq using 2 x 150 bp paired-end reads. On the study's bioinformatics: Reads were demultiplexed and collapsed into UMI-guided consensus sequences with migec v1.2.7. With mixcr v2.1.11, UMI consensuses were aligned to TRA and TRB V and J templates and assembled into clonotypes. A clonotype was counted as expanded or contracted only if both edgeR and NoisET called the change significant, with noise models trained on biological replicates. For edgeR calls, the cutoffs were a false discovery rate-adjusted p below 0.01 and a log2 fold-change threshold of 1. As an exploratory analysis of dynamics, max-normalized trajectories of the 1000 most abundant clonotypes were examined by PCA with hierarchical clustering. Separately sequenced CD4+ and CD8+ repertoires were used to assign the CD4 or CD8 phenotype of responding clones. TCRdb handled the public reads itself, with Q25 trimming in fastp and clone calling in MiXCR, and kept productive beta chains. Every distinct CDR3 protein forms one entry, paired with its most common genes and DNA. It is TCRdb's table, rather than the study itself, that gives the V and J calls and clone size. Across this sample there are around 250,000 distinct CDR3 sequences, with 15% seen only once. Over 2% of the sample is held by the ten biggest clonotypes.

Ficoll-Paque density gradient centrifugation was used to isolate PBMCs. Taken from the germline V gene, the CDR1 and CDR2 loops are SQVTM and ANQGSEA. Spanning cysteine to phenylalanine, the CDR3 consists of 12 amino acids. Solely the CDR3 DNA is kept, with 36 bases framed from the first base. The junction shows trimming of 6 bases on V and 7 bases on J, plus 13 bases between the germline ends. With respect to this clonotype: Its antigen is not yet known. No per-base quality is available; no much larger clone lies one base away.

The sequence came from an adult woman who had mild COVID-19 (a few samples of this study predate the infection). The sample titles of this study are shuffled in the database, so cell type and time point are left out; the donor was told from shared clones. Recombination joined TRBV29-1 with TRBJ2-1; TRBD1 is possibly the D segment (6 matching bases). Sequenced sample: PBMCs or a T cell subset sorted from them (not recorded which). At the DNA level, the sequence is TGCAGCGTCCGGCCCCAGGGGAATGAGCAGTTCTTC. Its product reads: CSVRPQGNEQFF.